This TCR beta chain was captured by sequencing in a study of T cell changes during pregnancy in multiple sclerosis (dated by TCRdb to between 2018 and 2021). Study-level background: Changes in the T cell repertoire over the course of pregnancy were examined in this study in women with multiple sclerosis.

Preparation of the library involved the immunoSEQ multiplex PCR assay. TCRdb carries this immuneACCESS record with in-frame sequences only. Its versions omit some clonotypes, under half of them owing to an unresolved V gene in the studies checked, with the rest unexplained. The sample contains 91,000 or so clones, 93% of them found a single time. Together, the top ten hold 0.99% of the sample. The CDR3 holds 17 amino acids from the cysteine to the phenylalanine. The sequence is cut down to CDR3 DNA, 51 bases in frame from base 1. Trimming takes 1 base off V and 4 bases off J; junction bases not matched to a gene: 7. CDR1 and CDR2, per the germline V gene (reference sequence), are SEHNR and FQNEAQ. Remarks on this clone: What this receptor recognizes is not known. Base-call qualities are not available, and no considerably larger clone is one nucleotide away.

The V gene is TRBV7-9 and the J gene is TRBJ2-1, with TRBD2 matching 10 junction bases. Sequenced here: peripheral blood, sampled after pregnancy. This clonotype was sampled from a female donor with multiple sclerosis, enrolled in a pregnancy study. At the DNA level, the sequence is TGTGCCAGCAGCTTAGACCCTGGACTAGCGGTATACAATGAGCAGTTCTTC. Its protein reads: CASSLDPGLAVYNEQFF.